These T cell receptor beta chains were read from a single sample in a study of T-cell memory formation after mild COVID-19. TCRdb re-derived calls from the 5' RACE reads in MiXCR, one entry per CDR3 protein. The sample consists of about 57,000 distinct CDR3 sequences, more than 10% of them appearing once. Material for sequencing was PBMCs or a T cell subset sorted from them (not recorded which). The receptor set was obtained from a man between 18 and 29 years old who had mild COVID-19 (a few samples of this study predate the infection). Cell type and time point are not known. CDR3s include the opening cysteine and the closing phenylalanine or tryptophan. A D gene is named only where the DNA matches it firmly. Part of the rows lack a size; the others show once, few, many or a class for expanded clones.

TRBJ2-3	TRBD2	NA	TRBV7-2	TGTGCCAGCAGCTTCCAAAGCGGGGGGGCAGATACGCAGTATTTT	CASSFQSGGADTQYF
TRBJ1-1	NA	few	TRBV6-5	TGTGCCAGCAGTTCACATCAATTCCTCGGGACCTATGAAGCTTTCTTT	CASSSHQFLGTYEAFF
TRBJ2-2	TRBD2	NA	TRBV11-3	TGTGCCAGCAGCTCTGGTCAACTAGCGGGGTACTGGAACACCGGGGAGCTGTTTTTT	CASSSGQLAGYWNTGELFF
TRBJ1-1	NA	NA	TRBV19	TGTGCCAGAGGGGAGGGCACTGAAGCTTTCTTT	CARGEGTEAFF
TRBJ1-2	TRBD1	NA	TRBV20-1	TGCAGTGCTCGACGGGACAGGATCTATGGCTACACCTTC	CSARRDRIYGYTF
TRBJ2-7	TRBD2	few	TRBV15	TGTGCCACCAGCAGAGCAGGACTAGCGGGGCACGAGCAGTACTTC	CATSRAGLAGHEQYF
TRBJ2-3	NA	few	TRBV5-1	TGCGCCAGCAGCTTGTGGGGTTCGACAGATACGCAGTATTTT	CASSLWGSTDTQYF
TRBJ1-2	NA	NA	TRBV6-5	TGTGCCAGCAGTTCCGAGGGCTACACCTTC	CASSSEGYTF
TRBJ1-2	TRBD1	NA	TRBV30	TGTGCCTGGAGTGTCCAGGGGGTAATCTATGGCTACACCTTC	CAWSVQGVIYGYTF
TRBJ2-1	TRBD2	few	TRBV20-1	TGCAGTGCTGAAGATTATTCGAGCGGGGACGCCGATGAGCAGTTCTTC	CSAEDYSSGDADEQFF
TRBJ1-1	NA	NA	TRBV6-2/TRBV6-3	TGTGCCAGCAGTTACCTCGGCCAAAAAGCTTTCTTT	CASSYLGQKAFF
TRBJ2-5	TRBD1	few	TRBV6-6	TGTGCCAGCAGTTACGGACAGGGGGGATGGGAGACCCAGTACTTC	CASSYGQGGWETQYF
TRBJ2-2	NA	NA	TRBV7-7	TGTGCCAGCAGCTTAGAAGGCAGGGGTAACACCGGGGAGCTGTTTTTT	CASSLEGRGNTGELFF
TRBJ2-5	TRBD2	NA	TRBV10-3	TGTGCCATCAGGCGCGCCCCGGGGGGAAAAGAGACCCAGTACTTC	CAIRRAPGGKETQYF
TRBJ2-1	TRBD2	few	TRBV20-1	TGCAGTGTTCAGGCGCTAGCGGGGGTGTCTCGCGCCTACAATGAGCAGTTCTTC	CSVQALAGVSRAYNEQFF
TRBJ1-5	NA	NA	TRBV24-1	TGTGCCGTTCAGAGATATAGCAATCAGCCCCAGCATTTT	CAVQRYSNQPQHF
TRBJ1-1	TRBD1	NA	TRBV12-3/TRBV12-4	TGTGCCAGCAGTTTGGGGCAAGGGGGCGTCACTGAAGCTTTCTTT	CASSLGQGGVTEAFF
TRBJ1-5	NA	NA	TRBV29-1	TGCAGCGTAGCGCTGGGTGGGAGGGATCAGCCCCAGCATTTT	CSVALGGRDQPQHF
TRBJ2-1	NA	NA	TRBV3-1	TGTGCCAGCAGGGGGCCGGGACTGAGCTCCTACAATGAGCAGTTCTTC	CASRGPGLSSYNEQFF
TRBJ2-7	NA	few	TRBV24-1	TGTGCCACCAGTGTGGGGAGCTCCTACGAGCAGTACTTC	CATSVGSSYEQYF
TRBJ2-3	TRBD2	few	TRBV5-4	TGTGCCAGCAGTAGTTCCGGGACTAGCGGCTCAGATACGCAGTATTTT	CASSSSGTSGSDTQYF
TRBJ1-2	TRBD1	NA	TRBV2	TGTGCCAGCACCAAGACCGGGACAGGGAGCGGCTACACCTTC	CASTKTGTGSGYTF
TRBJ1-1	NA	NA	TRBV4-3	TGCGCCAGCAGCCAAGAGGGTCGGGGGGACACTGAAGCTTTCTTT	CASSQEGRGDTEAFF
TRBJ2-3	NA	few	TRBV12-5	TGTGCTAGTGGGGCTATCCTTAGCACAGATACGCAGTATTTT	CASGAILSTDTQYF